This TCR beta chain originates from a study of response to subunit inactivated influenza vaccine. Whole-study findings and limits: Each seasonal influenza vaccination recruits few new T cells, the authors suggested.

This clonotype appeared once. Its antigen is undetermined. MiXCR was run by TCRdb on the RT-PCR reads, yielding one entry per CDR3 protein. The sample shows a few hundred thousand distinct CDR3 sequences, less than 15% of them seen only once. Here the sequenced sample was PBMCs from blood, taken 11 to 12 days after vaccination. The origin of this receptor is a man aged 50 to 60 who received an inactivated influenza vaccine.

The CDR3 here is CASRTGTDFTEAFF. In DNA form, the CDR3 reads TGTGCCAGCAGGACCGGGACAGACTTCACTGAAGCTTTCTTT. The V gene is TRBV28, the J gene TRBJ1-1, with 7 nucleotides matching TRBD1. Germline V CDR1 and CDR2: MDHEN, SYDVKM. The CDR3 is made up of 14 amino acids. Unmatched junction bases numbered 8, after V lost 6 bases and J lost 4 bases.